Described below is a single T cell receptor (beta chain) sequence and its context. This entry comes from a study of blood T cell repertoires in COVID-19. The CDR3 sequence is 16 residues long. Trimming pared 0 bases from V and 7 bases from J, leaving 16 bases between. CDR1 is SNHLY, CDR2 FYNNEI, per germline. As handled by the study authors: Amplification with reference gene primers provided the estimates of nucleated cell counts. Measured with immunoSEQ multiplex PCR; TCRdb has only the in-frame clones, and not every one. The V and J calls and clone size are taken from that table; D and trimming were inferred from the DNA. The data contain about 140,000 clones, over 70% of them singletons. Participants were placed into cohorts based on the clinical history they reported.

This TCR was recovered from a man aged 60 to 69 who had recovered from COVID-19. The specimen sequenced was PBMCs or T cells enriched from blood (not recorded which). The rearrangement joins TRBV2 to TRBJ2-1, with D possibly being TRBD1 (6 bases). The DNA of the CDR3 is TGTGCCAGCAGTGAAGCAGGGCCCCTCAGGGGAAATGAGCAGTTCTTC. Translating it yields CASSEAGPLRGNEQFF.